A single sample gave rise to the 17 T cell receptor beta chains below, sequenced in a study of blood T cell repertoires in COVID-19. TCRdb's copy holds only in-frame clones and misses some; the assay was immunoSEQ multiplex PCR. The table has around 700,000 clones, approximately 90% seen once. Sequences were obtained from peripheral blood. The receptors were sampled from a young woman with acute or convalescent COVID-19.

The sample holds one count of this clone. The J gene is TRBJ1-1, the V gene TRBV2, with D possibly matching TRBD1 (5 bases). V was pared by 6 bases and J by 4 bases, with 12 bases between. This CDR3 spans 13 amino acids. The V gene's germline CDR1 is SNHLY and CDR2 FYNNEI. Here the CDR3 DNA reads TGTGCCAGCAGGGGACTCCTCCCCACTGAAGCTTTCTTT. It encodes CASRGLLPTEAFF.

The rearrangement uses TRBV19 and TRBJ1-2; possible D gene TRBD1, 5 bases. V gave up 0 bases and J gave up 4 bases, with 21 bases separating them. This CDR3 has 18 amino acids. Germline V gene sequence: CDR1 LNHDA, CDR2 SQIVND (reference sequence). CDR3 region: CASSIDPPGGYNIYGYTF. CDR3 DNA sequence: TGTGCCAGTAGTATAGACCCGCCGGGGGGGTACAACATCTATGGCTACACCTTC.

The rearrangement joins TRBV6-5 to TRBJ1-5, with 9 bases fitting TRBD1. This CDR3 comprises 15 residues. The germline CDR1 and CDR2 sequences are MNHEY and SVGAGI. V trimming: 0 bases; J trimming: 6 bases; junction bases outside the gene matches: 3. The CDR3 DNA follows: TGTGCCAGCAGTTACTCGGGACAGGGTGCTCAGCCCCAGCATTTT. This translates into CASSYSGQGAQPQHF.

This chain connects TRBV3-1 (or the pseudogene TRBV3-2) to TRBJ1-2, with D possibly matching TRBD1 (6 bases). The CDR3 is 15 amino acids. V was cut by 2 bases and J by 5 bases, with 15 bases left in between. Germline V CDR1 and CDR2: LGHDT, YNNKEL (reference sequence). This chain's CDR3 is CASSQSLGQKYGYTF. The CDR3 DNA reads as TGTGCCAGCAGCCAAAGCCTCGGACAGAAATATGGCTACACCTTC.

This clone was detected only a few times. V and J are TRBV7-9 and TRBJ1-2, with TRBD1 as a possible D gene (6 bases). The V gene lost 7 bases and the J gene lost 2 bases, with 8 bases spanning the gap. The CDR3 covers 12 residues. CDR1 is SEHNR, CDR2 FQNEAQ, per germline (reference sequence). Here the CDR3 reads CASITGNYGYTF. CDR3 coding DNA: TGTGCCAGCATTACAGGGAACTATGGCTACACCTTC. Combining the CDR3 with reference TRBV7-9 and TRBJ1-2 gives the whole variable domain DTGVSQNPRHKITKRGQNVTFRCDPISEHNRLYWYRQTLGQGPEFLTYFQNEAQLEKSRLLSDRFSAERPKGSFSTLEIQRTEQGDSAMYLCASITGNYGYTFGSGTRLTVV.

The chain uses TRBV24-1 and TRBJ2-2; the D gene is possibly TRBD2 (6 bases). From germline, CDR1 is KGHDR and CDR2 SFDVKD. V was pared by 7 bases and J by 7 bases, with 12 bases between. The CDR3 consists of 13 residues. CDR3 sequence (DNA): TGTGCCACCAGGTCGGGGGTCAGCGGGGAGCTGTTTTTT. It codes for CATRSGVSGELFF.

The chain has TRBV18 and TRBJ1-1; weak D call: TRBD1 (6 bases). The CDR3 has 13 amino acids. V lost 8 bases and J 6 bases, leaving 16 bases between the germline ends. Germline values: CDR1 KGHSH, CDR2 LQKENI. The CDR3 reads CASTTTEGAEAFF. The CDR3 DNA reads as TGTGCCAGCACAACGACAGAGGGGGCTGAAGCTTTCTTT.

The V gene is TRBV7-8, the J gene TRBJ2-3; TRBD1 aligns across 12 bases. V was clipped by 5 bases and J by 5 bases; unmatched bases: 5. This CDR3 is built from 15 residues. Germline V gene data show CDR1 as SGHVS and CDR2 as FQNEAQ. The CDR3 nucleotides read TGTGCCAGCAGCGATAGGGACAGGGGGCAAGATACGCAGTATTTT. This codes for CASSDRDRGQDTQYF. Drawing the rest from reference TRBV7-8 and TRBJ2-3, the complete variable domain is GAGVSQSPRYKVAKRGQDVALRCDPISGHVSLFWYQQALGQGPEFLTYFQNEAQLDKSGLPSDRFFAERPEGSVSTLKIQRTQQEDSAVYLCASSDRDRGQDTQYFGPGTRLTVL.

The chain recombines TRBV4-2 with TRBJ2-5; 7 bases are shared with TRBD2. Trimming cost V 1 base and J 5 bases; bases outside gene matches: 13. The germline V gene has CDR1 LGHNA and CDR2 YNFKEQ. The CDR3 runs to 17 residues. Here the CDR3 DNA reads TGTGCCAGCAGCCAAGGGTTAGCGGGCCCGGGCTTCGAGACCCAGTACTTC. As protein: CASSQGLAGPGFETQYF.

This clone showed up just once. This rearrangement joins TRBV10-3 to TRBJ1-1; 7 bases map to TRBD1. This CDR3 region has 15 residues. The germline gives CDR1 ENHRY, CDR2 SYGVKD. Trimming at V came to 2 bases and at J to 3 bases, leaving 6 bases not matched to a gene. For the CDR3, the DNA is TGTGCCATCAGTGAGCCCAGGGGGACATACACTGAAGCTTTCTTT. Translation gives CAISEPRGTYTEAFF.

This chain links TRBV7-8 with TRBJ1-2; no reliable D call. Trimming took off 5 bases at V and 4 bases at J, with 11 bases between the two ends. The CDR3 is made up of 13 amino acids. The germline V gene encodes CDR1 SGHVS and CDR2 FQNEAQ. The DNA for the CDR3 is TGTGCCAGCAGCCGGCAACTGTCCTATGGCTACACCTTC. As protein: CASSRQLSYGYTF. Drawing the rest from reference TRBV7-8 and TRBJ1-2, the complete variable domain is GAGVSQSPRYKVAKRGQDVALRCDPISGHVSLFWYQQALGQGPEFLTYFQNEAQLDKSGLPSDRFFAERPEGSVSTLKIQRTQQEDSAVYLCASSRQLSYGYTFGSGTRLTVV.

The V gene is TRBV7-3, the J gene TRBJ2-2, with TRBD1 matching over 10 bases. CDR3 length equals 17 residues. CDR1 is SGHTA and CDR2 is FQGTGA in the germline V gene. J gave up 5 bases and V 5 bases, and 11 bases lay outside the gene matches. The CDR3 sequence is CASSRARTGGRTGELFF. In DNA, the CDR3 is TGTGCCAGCAGCCGGGCGAGGACAGGGGGTCGGACCGGGGAGCTGTTTTTT.

V is TRBV7-8 and J is TRBJ1-1; D ambiguous. The CDR3 has 12 residues. Trimming shortened V by 5 bases and J by 8 bases, and 12 bases separated the two germline ends. Germline CDR1 reads SGHVS; CDR2 reads FQNEAQ. Written as DNA, the CDR3 is TGTGCCAGCAGCCCCAACGGGGTGGAAGCTTTCTTT. Protein product: CASSPNGVEAFF.

The rearrangement uses TRBV24-1 and TRBJ1-2; D uncertain. CDR1 and CDR2 from the germline V gene are KGHDR and SFDVKD. V lost 0 bases and J 7 bases, leaving 11 bases between the germline ends. This CDR3 is built from 14 residues. The CDR3 DNA reads TGTGCCACCAGTGATTTGCATATGGGAGTTGGCTACACCTTC. It codes for CATSDLHMGVGYTF.

In DNA, the CDR3 is TGTGCCAGCAGCCGCCGGGACAGGGGGCCCGCAGACTCTGGAAACACCATATATTTT. This gives the protein CASSRRDRGPADSGNTIYF. The V gene is TRBV21-1, the J gene TRBJ1-3; no DNA check was done on the table's D call, TRBD1. TRBV21-1 has pseudogene status. This CDR3 contains 19 residues.

This clone was detected once. The genes are TRBV30 and TRBJ1-4, with D tentatively TRBD1 (5 bases). Germline lookup yields CDR1 GTSNPN and CDR2 SVGIG (reference sequence). The length of the CDR3 is 15 residues. V lost 2 bases and J lost 6, with 16 bases in between. The CDR3 nucleotides are TGTGCCTGGAGTCCTCGGGCTAGGGGTGATGAAAAACTGTTTTTT. Encoded protein: CAWSPRARGDEKLFF.

This clone was found once. V usage is TRBV30 and J usage is TRBJ1-2; 8 nucleotides agree with TRBD1. Germline V gene lookup returns CDR1 GTSNPN and CDR2 SVGIG (reference sequence). This CDR3 comprises 13 residues. The J segment lost 5 bases and the V segment lost 2 bases, leaving 4 bases of the junction unmatched. CDR3 sequence (DNA): TGTGCCTGGAGTTTGGGACAGGCTTATGGCTACACCTTC. Translated, it gives CAWSLGQAYGYTF.